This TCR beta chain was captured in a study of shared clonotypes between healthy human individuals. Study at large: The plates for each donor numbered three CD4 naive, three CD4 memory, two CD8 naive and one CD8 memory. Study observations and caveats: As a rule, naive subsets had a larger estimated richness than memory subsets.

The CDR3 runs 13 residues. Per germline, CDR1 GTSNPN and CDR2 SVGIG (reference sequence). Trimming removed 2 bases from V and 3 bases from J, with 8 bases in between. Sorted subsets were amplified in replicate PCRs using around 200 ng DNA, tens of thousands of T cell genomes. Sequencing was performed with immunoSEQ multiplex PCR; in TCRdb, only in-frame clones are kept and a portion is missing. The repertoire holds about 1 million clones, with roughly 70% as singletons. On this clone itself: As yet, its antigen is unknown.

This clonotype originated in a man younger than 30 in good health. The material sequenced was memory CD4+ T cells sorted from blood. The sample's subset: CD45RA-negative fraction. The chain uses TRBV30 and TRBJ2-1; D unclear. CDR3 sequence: CAWSLGIYNEQFF. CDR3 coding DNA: TGTGCCTGGAGTTTGGGAATCTACAATGAGCAGTTCTTC.